The 14 T cell receptor beta chains reported below all come from one sample, sequenced in a study of OX40 agonist ivuxolimab in advanced cancers. The assay was immunoSEQ multiplex PCR, and TCRdb's table has in-frame clones only and misses some. The top ten clones hold approximately 0.9% of a sample with fewer than 40,000 clones, roughly nine tenths of them seen once. This specimen was CD4+ or CD8+ T cells sorted from blood, taken in a trial of the OX40 agonist ivuxolimab. The receptors were sampled from an adult with an advanced solid tumor such as melanoma, head and neck, liver or kidney cancer.

This chain links TRBV27 with TRBJ2-2, with TRBD1 identical over 9 bases. The CDR3 extends over 17 amino acids. Germline V gene sequence: CDR1 MNHEY, CDR2 SMNVEV (reference sequence). J lost 4 bases, V lost 5 bases, and 11 bases had no gene match. The CDR3 DNA follows: TGTGCCAGCAGTCTAAGAGTGACAGGGGGTCGCACCGGGGAGCTGTTTTTT. The encoded protein is CASSLRVTGGRTGELFF.

The chain employs TRBV10-3 and TRBJ2-5; a weak D match, TRBD1 (5 bases). Trimming removed 7 bases from V and 7 bases from J, with 28 bases in between. CDR1 and CDR2 (germline): ENHRY, SYGVKD. This CDR3 has 17 amino acids. The CDR3 here is CAIIGRVWISPMGTQYF. In DNA, the CDR3 is TGTGCCATCATCGGCAGGGTTTGGATCTCCCCGATGGGGACCCAGTACTTC.

CDR3 in amino acids: CASSLPRGYNEQFF. The CDR3 DNA sequence: TGTGCCAGCAGCTTACCTCGCGGTTACAATGAGCAGTTCTTC. The chain couples TRBV7-2 to TRBJ2-1, with unresolved D. CDR3 length: 14 amino acids. Trimming left V 2 bases short and J 4 bases short, with 9 bases between. From germline, CDR1 is SGHTA and CDR2 FQGNSA.

The chain couples TRBV18 to TRBJ1-1; D is undetermined. The length of the CDR3 is 15 residues. Germline V gene data show CDR1 as KGHSH and CDR2 as LQKENI. The germline V and J ends were trimmed by 4 bases and 0 bases, with 12 bases remaining between them. The chain's CDR3 is CASSQDEAMNTEAFF. The CDR3 DNA is TGTGCCAGCTCACAGGACGAGGCTATGAACACTGAAGCTTTCTTT.

The chain couples TRBV30 to TRBJ1-1; 7 positions agree with TRBD1. The ends lost 2 bases at V and 4 bases at J; junction bases unmatched: 1. The CDR3 spans 12 residues. CDR1 and CDR2 from the germline V gene are GTSNPN and SVGIG (reference sequence). The CDR3 protein is CAWSPGGTEAFF. CDR3 coding DNA: TGTGCCTGGAGTCCAGGGGGCACTGAAGCTTTCTTT.

This sequence joins TRBV6-5 and TRBJ2-1; 9 positions match TRBD2. In germline, CDR1 is MNHEY, CDR2 SVGAGI. The V and J ends lost 6 bases and 6 bases, in that order; junction bases with no gene match: 9. The CDR3 totals 15 residues. Here the CDR3 reads CASSSIAGEGNEQFF. Here the CDR3 DNA reads TGTGCCAGCAGCTCCATAGCGGGGGAGGGCAATGAGCAGTTCTTC.

On this clone: A read error is likely, as this CDR3 ends without the conserved phenylalanine or tryptophan. It is unclear where the CDR3 begins or ends on the DNA, so no DNA is shown, and the CDR3 is as TCRdb lists it. The CDR3 here is CASSVGSSRPNFV. The V call is TRBV7-2, the J call TRBJ2-3; the D call of TRBD2 is as the table states it, not checked on the DNA. CDR1 is SGHTA, CDR2 FQGNSA, per germline. The CDR3 extends over 13 residues, inclusive of both ends.

The chain recombines TRBV10-1 with TRBJ2-3, with D unresolved. In germline, CDR1 is WNHNN, CDR2 SYGVQD (reference sequence). The length of the CDR3 is 15 residues. V gave up 4 bases and J gave up 5 bases, with 16 bases separating them. In DNA, the CDR3 is TGCGCCAGCAGTGGGAACTATCGATACGGAGATACGCAGTATTTT. Amino acid sequence: CASSGNYRYGDTQYF.

The chain recombines TRBV7-9 with TRBJ1-2; D may be TRBD1 (5 bases). Trimming took off 1 base at V and 0 bases at J, with 12 bases between the two ends. Germline V gene lookup returns CDR1 SEHNR and CDR2 FQNEAQ (reference sequence). The CDR3 contains 16 residues. The DNA for the CDR3 is TGTGCCAGCAGCTTAGTGTCAGGGAGAACTAACTATGGCTACACCTTC. Amino acid sequence: CASSLVSGRTNYGYTF.

This rearrangement joins TRBV11-2 to TRBJ1-1; weak D call: TRBD1 (5 bases). The germline gives CDR1 SGHAT, CDR2 FQNNGV. V lost 5 bases, J lost 7 bases, and 14 bases lay in between. This CDR3 is built from 13 residues. The DNA of the CDR3 is TGTGCCAGCAGCCCCCGGAGCAGGGTTGAAGCTTTCTTT. As protein: CASSPRSRVEAFF.

CDR3 coding DNA: TGTGCCAGCAGCTTGGCCGGGGGGGCGAGGGAGACCCAGTACTTC. It translates to CASSLAGGARETQYF. This rearrangement joins TRBV5-4 to TRBJ2-5; 8 bases are a match to TRBD2. The CDR3 is 15 amino acids. V was pared by 0 bases and J by 5 bases, with 6 bases of the junction left unmatched. Germline V lookup: CDR1 SGHNT, CDR2 YYREEE (reference sequence). The variable domain in full, completed from reference TRBV5-4 and TRBJ2-5, reads ETGVTQSPTHLIKTRGQQVTLRCSSQSGHNTVSWYQQALGQGPQFIFQYYREEENGRGNFPPRFSGLQFPNYSSELNVNALELDDSALYLCASSLAGGARETQYFGPGTRLLVL.

This rearrangement joins TRBV19 to TRBJ1-6, with 8 bases fitting TRBD1. The germline V gene has CDR1 LNHDA and CDR2 SQIVND (reference sequence). The V segment lost 0 bases and the J segment 10 bases; nucleotides outside the gene matches: 5. The CDR3 covers 15 residues. This CDR3 reads CASSIERTGRSPLHF. The CDR3 nucleotides are TGTGCCAGTAGTATAGAAAGGACAGGGCGATCACCCCTCCACTTT.

This clone has just one count. The chain has TRBV18 and TRBJ1-6; TRBD1 might be the D (5 bases). Germline-derived CDR1 and CDR2 are KGHSH and LQKENI. The CDR3 has 15 amino acids. The ends were cut back, 2 bases at V and 7 bases at J, with 12 bases in the middle. The CDR3 protein is CASSPDTGGNSPLHF. CDR3 nucleotide sequence: TGTGCCAGCTCACCAGACACCGGGGGGAATTCACCCCTCCACTTT.

In DNA form, the CDR3 reads TGTGCCAGCAGCTTGTCATTACCAGGGAGATCTTTCTTT. Protein: CASSLSLPGRSFF. The chain carries TRBV5-6 and TRBJ1-1; TRBD1 might be the D (5 bases). Germline CDR1 SGHDT, CDR2 YYEEEE. The CDR3 loop spans 13 amino acids. V was shortened by 1 base and J by 12 bases, with 16 bases between the two germline ends.